The entry that follows covers one TCR beta chain sequence. Its specificity is unknown. Via MiXCR, TCRdb re-called the reads, giving one row per CDR3 protein. Among about 160,000 distinct CDR3 sequences listed, approximately 17% were seen once. This CDR3 has 15 residues. Trimming removed 2 bases at V and 2 bases at J, with 11 bases between. Germline V CDR1 and CDR2: SGDLS, YYNGEE. This record belongs to a study of T cell repertoires in cytomegalovirus infection. Study in general: A matching HLA type, together with CMV infection, was signaled by public TCR beta signatures.

The study, taken as a whole, reports: Of the TCR beta families, the public ones yielded a cumulative frequency that identified carriers of CMV plus the relevant HLA.

The sequencing input was CD8+ T cells from PBMCs. This chain connects TRBV9 to TRBJ1-3, with D unresolved. This receptor was identified in a human donor in good health (CMV status not recorded). Some clones in this sample may be carry-over from other donors' samples. Here the CDR3 reads CASSVGSGPGNTIYF. CDR3 DNA: TGTGCCAGCAGCGTTGGCAGTGGCCCTGGAAACACCATATATTTT.